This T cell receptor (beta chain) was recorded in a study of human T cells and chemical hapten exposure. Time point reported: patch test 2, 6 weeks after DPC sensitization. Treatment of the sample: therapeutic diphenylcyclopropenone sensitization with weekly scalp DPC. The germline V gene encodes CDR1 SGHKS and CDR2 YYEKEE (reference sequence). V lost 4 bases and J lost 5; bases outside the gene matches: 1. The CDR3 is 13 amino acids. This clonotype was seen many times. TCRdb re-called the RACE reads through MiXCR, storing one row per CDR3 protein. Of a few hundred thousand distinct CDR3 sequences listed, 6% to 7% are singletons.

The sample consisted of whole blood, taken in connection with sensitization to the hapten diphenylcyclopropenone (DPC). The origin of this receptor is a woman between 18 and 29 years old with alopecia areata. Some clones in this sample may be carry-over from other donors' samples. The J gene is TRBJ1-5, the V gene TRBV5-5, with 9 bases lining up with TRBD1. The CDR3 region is CASSRQGDQPQHF. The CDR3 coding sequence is TGTGCCAGCAGCCGACAGGGGGATCAGCCCCAGCATTTT. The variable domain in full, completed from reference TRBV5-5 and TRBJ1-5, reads DAGVTQSPTHLIKTRGQQVTLRCSPISGHKSVSWYQQVLGQGPQFIFQYYEKEERGRGNFPDRFSARQFPNYSSELNVNALLLGDSALYLCASSRQGDQPQHFGDGTRLSIL.